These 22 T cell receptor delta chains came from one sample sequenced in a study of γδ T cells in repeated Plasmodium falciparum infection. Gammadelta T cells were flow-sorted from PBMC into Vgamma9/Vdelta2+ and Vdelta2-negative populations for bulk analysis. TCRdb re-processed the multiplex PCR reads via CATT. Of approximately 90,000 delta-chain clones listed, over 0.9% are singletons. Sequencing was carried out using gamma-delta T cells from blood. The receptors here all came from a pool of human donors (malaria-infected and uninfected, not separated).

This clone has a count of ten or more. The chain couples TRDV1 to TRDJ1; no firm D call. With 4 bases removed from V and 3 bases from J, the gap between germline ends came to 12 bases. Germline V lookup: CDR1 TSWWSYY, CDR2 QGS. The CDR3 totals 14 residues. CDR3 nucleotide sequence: TGTGCTCTTGGGGCCCCAGCACCGCCCGATAAACTCATCTTT. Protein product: CALGAPAPPDKLIF.

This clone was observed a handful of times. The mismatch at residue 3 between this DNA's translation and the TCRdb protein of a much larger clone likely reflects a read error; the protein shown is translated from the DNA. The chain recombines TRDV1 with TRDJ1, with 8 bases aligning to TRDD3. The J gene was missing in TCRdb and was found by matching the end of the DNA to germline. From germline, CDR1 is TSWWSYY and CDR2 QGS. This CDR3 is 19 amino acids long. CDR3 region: CAPGGTAVAVLGRGDKLIF. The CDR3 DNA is TGTGCTCCTGGGGGAACTGCAGTAGCTGTACTGGGGCGGGGCGATAAACTCATCTTT.

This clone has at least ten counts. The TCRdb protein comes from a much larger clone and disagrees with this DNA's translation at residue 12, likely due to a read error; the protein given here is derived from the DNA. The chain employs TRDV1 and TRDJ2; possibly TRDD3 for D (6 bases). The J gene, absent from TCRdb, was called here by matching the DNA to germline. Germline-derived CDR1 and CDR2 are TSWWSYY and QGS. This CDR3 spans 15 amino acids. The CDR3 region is CALTYEGISTARLFF. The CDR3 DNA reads TGTGCTCTGACCTACGAAGGGATATCGACAGCACGACTCTTCTTT.

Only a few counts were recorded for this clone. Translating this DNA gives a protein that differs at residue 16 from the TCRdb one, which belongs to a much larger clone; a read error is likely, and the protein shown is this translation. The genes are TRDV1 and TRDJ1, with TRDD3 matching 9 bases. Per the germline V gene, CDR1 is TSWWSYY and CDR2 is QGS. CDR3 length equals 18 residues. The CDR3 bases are TGTGCTCTTGGGGAATTCGCCTGGGGGATGAAGACGACCGATAAACCCATCTTT. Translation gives CALGEFAWGMKTTDKPIF.

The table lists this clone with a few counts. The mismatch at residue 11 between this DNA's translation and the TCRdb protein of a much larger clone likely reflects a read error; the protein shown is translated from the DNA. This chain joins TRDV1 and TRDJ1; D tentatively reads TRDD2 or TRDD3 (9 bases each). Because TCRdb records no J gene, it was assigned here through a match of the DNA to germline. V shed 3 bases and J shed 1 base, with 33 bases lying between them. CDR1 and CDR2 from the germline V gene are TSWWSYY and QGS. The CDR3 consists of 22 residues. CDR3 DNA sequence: TGTGCTCTTGGGGAGCCCGGCCTTCCTACGTCCTTGGGGGATAGGGGCACCGATAAACTCATCTTT. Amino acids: CALGEPGLPTSLGDRGTDKLIF.

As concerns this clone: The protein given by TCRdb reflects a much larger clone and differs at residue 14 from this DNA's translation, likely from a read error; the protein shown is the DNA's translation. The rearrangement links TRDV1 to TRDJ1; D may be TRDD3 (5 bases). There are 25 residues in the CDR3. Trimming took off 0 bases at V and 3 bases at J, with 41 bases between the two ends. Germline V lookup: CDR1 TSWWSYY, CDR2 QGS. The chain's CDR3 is CALGELDKLNQRRAFHWGAPDKLIF. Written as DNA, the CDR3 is TGTGCTCTTGGGGAACTGGATAAGCTTAACCAACGCCGTGCCTTTCATTGGGGTGCGCCCGATAAACTCATCTTT.

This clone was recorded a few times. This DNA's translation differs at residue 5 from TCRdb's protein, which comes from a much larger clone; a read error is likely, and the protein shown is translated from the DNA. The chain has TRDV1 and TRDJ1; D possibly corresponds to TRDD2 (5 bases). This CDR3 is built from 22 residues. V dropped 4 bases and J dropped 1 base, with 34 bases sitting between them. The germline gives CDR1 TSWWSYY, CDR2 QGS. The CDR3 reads CALGGYHRPTYDWTGATDKLIF. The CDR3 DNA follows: TGTGCTCTTGGGGGCTACCACCGCCCTACGTACGATTGGACGGGCGCCACCGATAAACTCATCTTT.

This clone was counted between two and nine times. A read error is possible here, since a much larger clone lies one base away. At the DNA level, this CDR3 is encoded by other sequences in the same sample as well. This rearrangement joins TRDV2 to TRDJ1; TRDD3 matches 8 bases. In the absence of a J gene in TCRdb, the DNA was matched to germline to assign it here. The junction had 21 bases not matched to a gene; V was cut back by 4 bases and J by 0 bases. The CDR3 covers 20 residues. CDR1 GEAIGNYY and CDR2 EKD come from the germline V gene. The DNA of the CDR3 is TGTGCCTGTGATTCCCTAACGAAGGGGATACCCCCCCCGTACACCGATAAACTCATCTTT. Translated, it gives CACDSLTKGIPPPYTDKLIF.

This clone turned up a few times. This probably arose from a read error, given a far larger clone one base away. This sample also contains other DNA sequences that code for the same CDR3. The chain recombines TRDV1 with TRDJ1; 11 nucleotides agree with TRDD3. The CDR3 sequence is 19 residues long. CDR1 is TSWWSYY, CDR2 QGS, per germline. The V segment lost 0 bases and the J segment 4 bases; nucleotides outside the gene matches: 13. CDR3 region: CALGELGSWGIRDGDKLIF. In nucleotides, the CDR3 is TGTGCTCTTGGGGAACTCGGTTCTTGGGGGATACGAGACGGCGATAAACTCATCTTT.

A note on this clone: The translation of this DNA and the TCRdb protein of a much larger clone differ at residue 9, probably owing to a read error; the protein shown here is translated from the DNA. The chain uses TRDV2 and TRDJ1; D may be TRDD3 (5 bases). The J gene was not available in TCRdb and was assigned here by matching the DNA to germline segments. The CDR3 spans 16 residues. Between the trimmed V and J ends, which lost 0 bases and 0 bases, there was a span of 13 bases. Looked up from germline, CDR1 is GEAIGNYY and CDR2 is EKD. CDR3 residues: CACDTVGSWYTDKLIF. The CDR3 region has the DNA TGTGCCTGTGACACCGTGGGGTCCTGGTACACCGATAAACTCATCTTT.

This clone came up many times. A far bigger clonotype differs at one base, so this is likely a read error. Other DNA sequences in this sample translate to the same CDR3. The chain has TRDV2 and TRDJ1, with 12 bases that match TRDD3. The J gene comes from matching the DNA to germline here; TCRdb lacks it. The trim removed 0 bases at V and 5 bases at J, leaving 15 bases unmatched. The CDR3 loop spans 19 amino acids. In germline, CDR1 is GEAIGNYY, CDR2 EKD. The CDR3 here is CACDTTPVLGDTATDKLIF. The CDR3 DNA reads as TGTGCCTGTGACACCACTCCCGTACTGGGGGATACTGCCACTGATAAACTCATCTTT.

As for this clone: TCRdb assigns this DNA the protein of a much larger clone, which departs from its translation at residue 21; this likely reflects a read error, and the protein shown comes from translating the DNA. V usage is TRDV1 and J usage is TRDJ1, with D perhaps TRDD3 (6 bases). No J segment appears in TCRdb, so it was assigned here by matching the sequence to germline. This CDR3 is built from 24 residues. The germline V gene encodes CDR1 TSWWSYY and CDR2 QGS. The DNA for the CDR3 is TGTGCTCTTGGGACCCCCTACCTTCGCGCTGGGGCTACCCATGGGCATGCTCACACCGATAGACTCATCTTT. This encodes CALGTPYLRAGATHGHAHTDRLIF.

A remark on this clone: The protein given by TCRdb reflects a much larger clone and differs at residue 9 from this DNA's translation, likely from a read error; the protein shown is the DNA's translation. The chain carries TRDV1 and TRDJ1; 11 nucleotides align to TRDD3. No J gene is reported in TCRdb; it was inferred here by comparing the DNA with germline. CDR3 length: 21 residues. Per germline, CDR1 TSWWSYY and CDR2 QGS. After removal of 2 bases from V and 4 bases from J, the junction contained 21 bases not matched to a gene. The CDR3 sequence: CALGEYRPSYGGYEGFDKLIF. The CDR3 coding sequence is TGTGCTCTTGGGGAATACCGTCCGAGCTATGGGGGATACGAGGGGTTCGATAAACTCATCTTT.

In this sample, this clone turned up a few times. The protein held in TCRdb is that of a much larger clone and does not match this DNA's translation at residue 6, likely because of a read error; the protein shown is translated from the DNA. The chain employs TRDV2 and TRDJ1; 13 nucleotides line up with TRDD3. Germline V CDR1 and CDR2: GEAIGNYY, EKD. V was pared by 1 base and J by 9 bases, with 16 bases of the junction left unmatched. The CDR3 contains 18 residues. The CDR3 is CACDTDQLGDTLSRQLIF. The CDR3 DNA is TGTGCCTGTGACACTGACCAACTGGGGGATACGCTGTCCAGACAACTCATCTTT.

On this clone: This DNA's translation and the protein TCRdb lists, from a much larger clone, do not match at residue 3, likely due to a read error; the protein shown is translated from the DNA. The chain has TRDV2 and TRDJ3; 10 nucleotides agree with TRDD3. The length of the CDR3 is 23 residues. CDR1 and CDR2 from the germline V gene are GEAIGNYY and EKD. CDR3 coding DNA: TGTGCCCGTGACACCATACTGGGGGATCCTAATCAAGAGAGCTCCTGGGACACCCGACAGATGTTTTTC. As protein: CARDTILGDPNQESSWDTRQMFF.

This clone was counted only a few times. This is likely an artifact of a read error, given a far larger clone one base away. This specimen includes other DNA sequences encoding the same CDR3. CDR3 residues: CALGATQFLPVLYTGGYLADKLIF. The CDR3 nucleotides read TGTGCTCTTGGGGCTACCCAATTCCTACCGGTCCTTTATACTGGGGGATACCTCGCCGACAAACTCATCTTT. This chain connects TRDV1 to TRDJ1; 12 bases match TRDD3. The J gene is not listed in TCRdb, so it was assigned here from a DNA match to germline. Germline CDR1 reads TSWWSYY; CDR2 reads QGS. This CDR3 region has 24 residues.

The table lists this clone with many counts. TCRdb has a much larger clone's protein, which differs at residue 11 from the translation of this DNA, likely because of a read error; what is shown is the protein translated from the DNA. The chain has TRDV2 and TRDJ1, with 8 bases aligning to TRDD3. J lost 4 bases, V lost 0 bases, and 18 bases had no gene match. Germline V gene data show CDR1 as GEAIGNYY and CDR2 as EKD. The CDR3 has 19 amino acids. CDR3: CACDTGGYWGAPGIDKLIF. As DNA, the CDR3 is TGTGCCTGTGACACCGGGGGGTACTGGGGGGCCCCGGGGATCGATAAACTCATCTTT.

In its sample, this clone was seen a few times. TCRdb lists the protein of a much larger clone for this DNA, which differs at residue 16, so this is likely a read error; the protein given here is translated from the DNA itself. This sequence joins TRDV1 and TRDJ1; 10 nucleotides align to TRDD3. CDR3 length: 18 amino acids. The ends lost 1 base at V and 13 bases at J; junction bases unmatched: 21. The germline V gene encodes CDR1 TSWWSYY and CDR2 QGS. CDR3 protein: CALGERNFGGIRNAGPIF. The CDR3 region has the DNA TGTGCTCTTGGGGAACGAAACTTTGGGGGGATACGAAATGCTGGACCCATCTTT.

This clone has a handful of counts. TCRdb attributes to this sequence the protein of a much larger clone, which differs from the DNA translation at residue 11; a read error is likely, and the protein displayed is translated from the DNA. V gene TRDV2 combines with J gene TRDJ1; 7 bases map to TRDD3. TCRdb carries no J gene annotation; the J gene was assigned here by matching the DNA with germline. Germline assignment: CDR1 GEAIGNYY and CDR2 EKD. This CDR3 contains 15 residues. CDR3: CACDAVGENTGKLIF. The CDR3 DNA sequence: TGTGCCTGTGACGCCGTGGGGGAAAACACCGGTAAACTCATCTTT.

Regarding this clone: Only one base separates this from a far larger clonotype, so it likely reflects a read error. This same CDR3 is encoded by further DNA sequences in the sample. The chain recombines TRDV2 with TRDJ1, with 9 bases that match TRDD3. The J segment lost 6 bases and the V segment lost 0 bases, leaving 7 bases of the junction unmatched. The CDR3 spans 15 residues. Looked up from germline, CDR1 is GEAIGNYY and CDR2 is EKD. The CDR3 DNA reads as TGTGCCTGTGACACCGGACTGGGGGACACTTATAAACTCATCTTT. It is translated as CACDTGLGDTYKLIF.

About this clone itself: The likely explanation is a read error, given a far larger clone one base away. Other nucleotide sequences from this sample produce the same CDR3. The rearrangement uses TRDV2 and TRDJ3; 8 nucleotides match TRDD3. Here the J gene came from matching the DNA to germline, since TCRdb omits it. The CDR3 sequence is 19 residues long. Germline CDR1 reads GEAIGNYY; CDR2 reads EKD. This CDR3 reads CACDNTGGPSSWDTRQMFF. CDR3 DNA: TGTGCCTGCGACAATACTGGGGGGCCGAGCTCCTGGGACACCCGACAGATGTTTTTC.

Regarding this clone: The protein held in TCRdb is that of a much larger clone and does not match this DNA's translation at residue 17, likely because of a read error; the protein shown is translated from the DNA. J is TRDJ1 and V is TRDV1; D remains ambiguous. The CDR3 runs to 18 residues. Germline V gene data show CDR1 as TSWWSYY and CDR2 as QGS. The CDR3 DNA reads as TGTGCTCTTGGGGAATACGTAGCTTCGGCCCCGTACACCGATAAACTCACCTTT. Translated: CALGEYVASAPYTDKLTF.